The T cell receptor beta chain under discussion was sequenced for a study of blood T cell repertoires in COVID-19 (dated by TCRdb to 2018 to 2020). As for the study more broadly: Collaborator samples came from the United States, Italy and Spain and covered acute and convalescent phases of COVID-19. The prospective study material was composed of cDNA or gDNA derived from T cells, B-cell-depleted T cells, or PBMCs. Deeply sampled blood TCRbeta repertoires from subjects exposed to, actively infected with, or recovered from COVID-19 were included in the dataset. The repertoires were released in a freely available public database intended as a resource for research on the immune response to SARS-CoV-2. The samples were drawn from two sources: the first 160 participants of the ongoing ImmuneRACE study, and 1,000 to 1,500 subjects contributed by 6 global collaborators. Nearly every sample came with metadata listing a de-identified subject ID, COVID-19 status, age in years and sex. Where available, HLA class I and class II types were obtained from metadata supplied by the sample provider rather than from assay-based typing. General findings and caveats noted by the study authors: Clinical and demographic metadata were provided uncurated, with the amount varying by source and participant.

For this clone: Its antigen is not yet known. Within one base of it there is no much larger clone, and no base qualities were kept.

TCRbeta CDR3 regions were amplified from genomic DNA by means of the immunoSEQ Assay, a bias-controlled multiplex PCR. Concerning the study's data processing: The number of nucleated cells in each sample was estimated from the amplification of reference gene primers within the assay. To quantify the absolute abundance of each unique TCRbeta CDR3 rearrangement, sequence reads were collapsed and filtered. Productive Simpson clonality was computed per sample as the square root of Simpson's diversity index over productive rearrangements. TCRdb limited this immuneACCESS table to in-frame rearrangements with V and J called. A share of clones is missing; checked studies link under half to unresolved V genes, and the rest is unexplained. The V and J calls and clone size were taken over from that table, and D and trimming were inferred from the DNA. Here the sample has about 140,000 clones; under 90% occur a single time. 1.5% to 2% of the sample is taken by the ten largest.

Enrolling through a virtual design, the prospective study's participants ranged in age from roughly 18 to 90 years and lived across about two dozen United States geographic areas. Cohort assignment in the prospective study relied on participant-reported clinical history from a screening survey and a study questionnaire. Exposed participants were defined as having been in contact with someone with a PCR-confirmed or clinician-diagnosed COVID-19 case within 2 weeks of study entry. In the prospective study, mobile phlebotomists collected whole blood, serum and a nasopharyngeal or oropharyngeal swab from each participant. Prospective study participants could optionally give additional blood draws and questionnaires over a roughly 2-month period. Blood samples from the prospective study were shipped frozen or at room temperature prior to DNA extraction. Taken from the germline V gene (reference sequence), the CDR1 and CDR2 loops are GTSNPN and SVGIG. The trim is 0 bases for V and 2 bases for J, with a gap of 14 bases between the germline ends. The CDR3, from cysteine to phenylalanine, totals 16 residues. Only CDR3 DNA is held: 48 bases, read in frame from base 1.

The chain is made from TRBV30 and TRBJ1-5; a weak D assignment points to TRBD1 (5 bases agree). The clonotype was recovered from a woman under 30 who had been exposed to COVID-19. Sequencing was carried out using PBMCs or T cells enriched from blood (not recorded which). The DNA sequence follows: TGTGCCTGGAGTGTTGGTAGGGGTGGCGGCAATCAGCCCCAGCATTTT. It translates to CAWSVGRGGGNQPQHF. The full variable domain, with segments outside the CDR3 supplied by the reference TRBV30 and TRBJ1-5 proteins, appears as SQTIHQWPATLVQPVGSPLSLECTVEGTSNPNLYWYRQAAGRGLQLLFYSVGIGQISSEVPQNLSASRPQDRQFILSSKKLLLSDSGFYLCAWSVGRGGGNQPQHFGDGTRLSIL.